A selection of T cell receptor beta chains follows, all from one sample in a study of cytomegalovirus exposure and HLA in healthy donors. Sequenced by immunoSEQ multiplex PCR; TCRdb stores in-frame clones only, minus some. Of 100,000 to 150,000 clones in the sample, approximately 80% were seen once. Material: PBMCs. These receptors were collected from a man aged 30 to 39 in good health and CMV-seropositive. CDR3s include the opening cysteine and the closing phenylalanine or tryptophan. D genes are given only for firm matches. Size is stated for part of the rows, as once, few or many counts, or as a class when the clone is expanded.

cdr3_aa cdr3_nt j_call cdr3_length d_call v_call clone_size
CSVEDRRRGYEQYF TGCAGCGTTGAAGATCGGCGCAGGGGGTACGAGCAGTACTTC TRBJ2-7 14 TRBD1 TRBV29-1 .
CASSVDPSGKRQYF TGTGCCAGCAGCGTAGACCCTAGCGGGAAGAGGCAGTATTTT TRBJ2-3 14 TRBD2 TRBV9 .
CTSRLGSSGGGRSLIRYNEQFF TGCACCAGCAGACTGGGGTCTAGCGGGGGGGGCCGGAGCCTAATTAGGTACAATGAGCAGTTCTTC TRBJ2-1 22 . TRBV1 once
CASSQVRGDPNTEAFF TGCGCCAGCAGCCAAGTCAGGGGTGACCCGAACACTGAAGCTTTCTTT TRBJ1-1 16 . TRBV4-1 .
CASQEVDGYTF TGTGCCAGCCAAGAGGTGGATGGCTACACCTTC TRBJ1-2 11 . TRBV19 .
CASSLRSADTGLYGGYTF TGTGCCAGCAGCTTACGGTCGGCTGATACAGGGCTTTACGGTGGCTACACCTTC TRBJ1-2 18 . TRBV7-9 .
CASSLTSGGNQPQHF TGCGCCAGCAGCTTGACCAGCGGTGGCAATCAGCCCCAGCATTTT TRBJ1-5 15 . TRBV5-1 once
CASSDRGDTEAFF TGTGCCAGCTCGGACAGGGGGGACACTGAAGCTTTCTTT TRBJ1-1 13 TRBD1 TRBV28 .
CASSQIGPGGDEQYF TGCGCCAGCAGCCAAATCGGACCGGGGGGCGACGAGCAGTACTTC TRBJ2-7 15 . TRBV4-3 once
CASSPSGIPYEQYF TGTGCCAGCAGCCCCTCAGGGATACCCTACGAGCAGTACTTC TRBJ2-7 14 . TRBV27 .
CASSTPGTGSGNTIYF TGTGCCAGTAGTACTCCCGGGACAGGCTCTGGAAACACCATATATTTT TRBJ1-3 16 TRBD1 TRBV19 .
CASSADRAQGYTF TGTGCCAGCTCAGCGGACAGGGCTCAGGGCTACACCTTC TRBJ1-2 13 TRBD1 TRBV18 .
CASSLETAYEQYF TGTGCCAGCAGCTTAGAAACAGCCTACGAGCAGTACTTC TRBJ2-7 13 . TRBV7-8 .
CASSSRQGFPSYEQYF TGTGCCAGCAGTTCTCGACAGGGTTTTCCCTCCTACGAGCAGTACTTC TRBJ2-7 16 TRBD1 TRBV27 .
CASSSRGFSGNTIYF TGTGCCAGCAGCTCCAGGGGTTTCTCTGGAAACACCATATATTTT TRBJ1-3 15 . TRBV13 few
CASSGDSFFNYGYTF TGTGCCAGCAGTGGGGACAGCTTTTTTAACTATGGCTACACCTTC TRBJ1-2 15 TRBD1 TRBV2 once
CASSLVRTGGVDTQYF TGCGCCAGCAGCTTGGTTAGGACAGGGGGTGTCGATACGCAGTATTTT TRBJ2-3 16 TRBD1 TRBV5-1 .